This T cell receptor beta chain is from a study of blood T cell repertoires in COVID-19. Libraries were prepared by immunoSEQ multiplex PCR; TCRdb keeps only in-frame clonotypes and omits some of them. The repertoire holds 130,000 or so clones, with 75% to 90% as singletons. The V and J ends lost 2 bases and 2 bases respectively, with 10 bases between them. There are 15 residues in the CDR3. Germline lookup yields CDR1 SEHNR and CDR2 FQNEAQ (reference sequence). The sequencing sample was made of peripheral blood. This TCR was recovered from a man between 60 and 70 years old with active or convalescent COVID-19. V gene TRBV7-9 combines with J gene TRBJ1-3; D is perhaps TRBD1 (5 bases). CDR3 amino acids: CASSLQGGPGNTIYF. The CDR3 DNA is TGTGCCAGCAGCTTACAGGGTGGACCTGGAAACACCATATATTTT.